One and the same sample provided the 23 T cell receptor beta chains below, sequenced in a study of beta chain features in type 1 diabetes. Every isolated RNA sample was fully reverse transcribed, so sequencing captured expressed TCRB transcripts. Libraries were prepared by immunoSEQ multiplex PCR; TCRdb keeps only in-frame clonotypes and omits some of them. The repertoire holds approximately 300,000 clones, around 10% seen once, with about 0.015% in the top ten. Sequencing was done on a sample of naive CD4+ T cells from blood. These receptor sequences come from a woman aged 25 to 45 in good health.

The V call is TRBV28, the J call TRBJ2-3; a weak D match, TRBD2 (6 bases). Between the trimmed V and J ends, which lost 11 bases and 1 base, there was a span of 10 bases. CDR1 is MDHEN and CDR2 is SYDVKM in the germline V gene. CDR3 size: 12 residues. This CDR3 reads CASGGGTDTQYF. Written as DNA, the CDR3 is TGTGCCTCCGGAGGGGGCACAGATACGCAGTATTTT.

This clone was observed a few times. In DNA form, the CDR3 reads TGTGCCTGGAGTACAGGGGTACGCACCGGGGAGCTGTTTTTT. Translated: CAWSTGVRTGELFF. The V and J genes are TRBV30 and TRBJ2-2; 7 nucleotides agree with TRBD1. V shed 2 bases and J 4 bases; nucleotides not matched to a gene: 4. CDR1 GTSNPN and CDR2 SVGIG come from the germline V gene (reference sequence). CDR3 length equals 14 residues.

This CDR3 is CASSSLAEWETQYF. In DNA form, the CDR3 reads TGTGCCAGCAGCTCCCTAGCGGAGTGGGAGACCCAGTACTTC. V is TRBV7-2 and J is TRBJ2-5; 7 positions agree with TRBD2. With 4 bases clipped from V and 5 bases from J, the junction kept 7 bases outside the gene matches. The CDR3 runs to 14 residues. Germline CDR1 reads SGHTA; CDR2 reads FQGNSA.

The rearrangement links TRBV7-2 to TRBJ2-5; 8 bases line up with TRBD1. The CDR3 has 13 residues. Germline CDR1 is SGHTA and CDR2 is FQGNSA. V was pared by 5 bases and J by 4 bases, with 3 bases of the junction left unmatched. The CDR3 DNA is TGTGCCAGCAGCCCAGGACAGGGAGAGACCCAGTACTTC. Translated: CASSPGQGETQYF. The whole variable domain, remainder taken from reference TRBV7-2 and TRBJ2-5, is GAGVSQSPSNKVTEKGKDVELRCDPISGHTALYWYRQSLGQGLEFLIYFQGNSAPDKSGLPSDRFSAERTGGSVSTLTIQRTQQEDSAVYLCASSPGQGETQYFGPGTRLLVL.

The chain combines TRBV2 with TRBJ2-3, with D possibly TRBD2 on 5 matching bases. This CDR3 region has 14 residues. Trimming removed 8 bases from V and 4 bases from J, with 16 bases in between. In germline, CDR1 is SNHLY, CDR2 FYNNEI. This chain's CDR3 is CASLSVSSADTQYF. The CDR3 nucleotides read TGTGCCAGCCTTAGCGTCTCCTCCGCAGATACGCAGTATTTT.

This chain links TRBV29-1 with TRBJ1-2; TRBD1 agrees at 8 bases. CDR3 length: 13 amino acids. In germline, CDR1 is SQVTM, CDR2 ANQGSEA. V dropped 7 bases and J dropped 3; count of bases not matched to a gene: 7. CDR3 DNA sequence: TGCAGCGCCCGGACAGGGATTGACTATGGCTACACCTTC. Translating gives CSARTGIDYGYTF.

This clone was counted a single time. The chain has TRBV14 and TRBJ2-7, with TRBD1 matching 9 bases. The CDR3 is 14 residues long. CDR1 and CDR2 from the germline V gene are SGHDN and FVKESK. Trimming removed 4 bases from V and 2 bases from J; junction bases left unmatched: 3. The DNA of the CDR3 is TGTGCCAGCAGCCCTGACAGGGGGGCCTACGAGCAGTACTTC. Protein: CASSPDRGAYEQYF.

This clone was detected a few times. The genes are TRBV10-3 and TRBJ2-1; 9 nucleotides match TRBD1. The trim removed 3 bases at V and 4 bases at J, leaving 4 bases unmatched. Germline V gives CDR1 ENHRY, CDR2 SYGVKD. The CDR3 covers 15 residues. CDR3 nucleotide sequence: TGTGCCATCAGTGAAGGGACAGGGCGGTACAATGAGCAGTTCTTC. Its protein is CAISEGTGRYNEQFF.

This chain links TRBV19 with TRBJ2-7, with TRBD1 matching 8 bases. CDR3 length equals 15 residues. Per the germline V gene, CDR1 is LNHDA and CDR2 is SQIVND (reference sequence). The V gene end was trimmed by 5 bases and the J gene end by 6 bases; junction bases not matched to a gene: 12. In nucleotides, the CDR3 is TGTGCCAGTAGTCCGGGACAGGCCCGCTTTGGCGAGCAGTACTTC. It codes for CASSPGQARFGEQYF.

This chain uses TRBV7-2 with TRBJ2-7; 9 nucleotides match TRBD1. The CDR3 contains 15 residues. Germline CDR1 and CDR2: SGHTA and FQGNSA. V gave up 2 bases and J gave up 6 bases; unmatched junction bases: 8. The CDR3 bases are TGTGCCAGCAGCTTAACAGGGGGCCGAGTGAGCGAGCAGTACTTC. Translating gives CASSLTGGRVSEQYF.

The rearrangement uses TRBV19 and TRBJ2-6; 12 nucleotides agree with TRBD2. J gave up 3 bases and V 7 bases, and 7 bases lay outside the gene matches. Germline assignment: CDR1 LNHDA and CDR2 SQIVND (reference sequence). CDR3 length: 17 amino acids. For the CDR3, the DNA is TGTGCCAGTACCCGACTAGCGGGAGCTAGTGGGGCCAACGTCCTGACTTTC. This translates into CASTRLAGASGANVLTF.

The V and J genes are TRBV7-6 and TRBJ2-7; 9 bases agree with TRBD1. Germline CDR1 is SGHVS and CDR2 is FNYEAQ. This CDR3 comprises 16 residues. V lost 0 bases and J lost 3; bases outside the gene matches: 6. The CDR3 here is CASSLALRTGVYEQYF. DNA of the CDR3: TGTGCCAGCAGCTTAGCGCTAAGGACAGGGGTCTACGAGCAGTACTTC.

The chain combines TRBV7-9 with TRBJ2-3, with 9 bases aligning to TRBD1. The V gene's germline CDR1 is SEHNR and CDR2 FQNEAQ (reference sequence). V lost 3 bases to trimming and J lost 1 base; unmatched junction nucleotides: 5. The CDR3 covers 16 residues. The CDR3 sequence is CASSLNRDRGTDTQYF. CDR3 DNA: TGTGCCAGCAGCTTGAATCGGGACAGGGGCACAGATACGCAGTATTTT.

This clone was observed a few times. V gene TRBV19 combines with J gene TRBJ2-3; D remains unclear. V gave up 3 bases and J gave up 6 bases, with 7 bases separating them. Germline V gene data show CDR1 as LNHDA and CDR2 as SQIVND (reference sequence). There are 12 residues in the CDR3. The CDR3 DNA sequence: TGTGCCAGTAGTATTAACACCGATACGCAGTATTTT. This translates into CASSINTDTQYF.

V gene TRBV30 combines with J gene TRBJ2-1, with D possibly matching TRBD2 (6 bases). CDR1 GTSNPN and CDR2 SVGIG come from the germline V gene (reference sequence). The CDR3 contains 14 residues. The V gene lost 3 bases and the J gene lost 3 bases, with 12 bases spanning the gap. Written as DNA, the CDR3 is TGTGCCTGGAGACGCGGGGACCTCTACAATGAGCAGTTCTTC. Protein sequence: CAWRRGDLYNEQFF.

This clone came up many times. The CDR3 loop reads CASSLHRFF. CDR3 in DNA: TGTGCCAGCAGTCTACACAGGTTCTTC. This chain joins TRBV27 and TRBJ2-1; D not resolved. Germline lookup yields CDR1 MNHEY and CDR2 SMNVEV (reference sequence). The CDR3 has 9 residues. V was cut by 5 bases and J by 15 bases, with 8 bases left in between.

The CDR3 sequence is CASSLAPGNSGNTIYF. DNA of the CDR3: TGTGCCAGCAGCTTAGCGCCGGGGAATTCTGGAAACACCATATATTTT. The chain couples TRBV7-2 to TRBJ1-3; D call uncertain. The CDR3 consists of 16 residues. Trimming took 0 bases from V and 1 from J, leaving 10 bases between them. CDR1 and CDR2 (germline): SGHTA, FQGNSA. The full variable domain, in which reference TRBV7-2 and TRBJ1-3 provide the parts outside the CDR3, is GAGVSQSPSNKVTEKGKDVELRCDPISGHTALYWYRQSLGQGLEFLIYFQGNSAPDKSGLPSDRFSAERTGGSVSTLTIQRTQQEDSAVYLCASSLAPGNSGNTIYFGEGSWLTVV.

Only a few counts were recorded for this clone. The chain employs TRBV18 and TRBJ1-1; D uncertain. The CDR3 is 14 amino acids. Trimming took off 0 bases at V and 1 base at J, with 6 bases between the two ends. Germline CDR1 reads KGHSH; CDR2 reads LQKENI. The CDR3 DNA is TGTGCCAGCTCACCACCGCCGGGGAACACTGAAGCTTTCTTT. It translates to CASSPPPGNTEAFF.

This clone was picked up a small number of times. The chain's CDR3 is CASSLRDTWRYEQYF. Here the CDR3 DNA reads TGTGCCAGCAGCTTAAGGGACACCTGGCGTTACGAGCAGTACTTC. The chain recombines TRBV5-4 with TRBJ2-7; perhaps TRBD1 as D (6 bases). Trimming pared 2 bases from V and 4 bases from J, leaving 16 bases between. The length of the CDR3 is 15 residues. Germline V gene sequence: CDR1 SGHNT, CDR2 YYREEE (reference sequence).

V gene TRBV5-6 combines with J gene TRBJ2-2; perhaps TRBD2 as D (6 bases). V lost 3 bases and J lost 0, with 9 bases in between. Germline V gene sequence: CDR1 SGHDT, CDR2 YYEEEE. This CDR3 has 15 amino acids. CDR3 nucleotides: TGTGCCAGCAGCTGGGACTCGCCGAACACCGGGGAGCTGTTTTTT. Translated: CASSWDSPNTGELFF.

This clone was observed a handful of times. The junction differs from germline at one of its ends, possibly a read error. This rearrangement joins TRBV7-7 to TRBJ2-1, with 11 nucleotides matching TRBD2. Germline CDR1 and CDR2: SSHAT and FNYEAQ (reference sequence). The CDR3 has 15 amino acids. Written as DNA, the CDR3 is TGTGCTAGCAGCTTGGGGACTAGCGGTACAAATGAGCAGTTCTTC. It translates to CASSLGTSGTNEQFF.

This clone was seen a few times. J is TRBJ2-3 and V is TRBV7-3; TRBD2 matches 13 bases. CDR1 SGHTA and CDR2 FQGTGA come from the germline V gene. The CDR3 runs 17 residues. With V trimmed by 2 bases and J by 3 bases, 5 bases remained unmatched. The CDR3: CASSLVLAGGPTDTQYF. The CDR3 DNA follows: TGTGCCAGCAGCTTAGTACTAGCGGGAGGGCCGACAGATACGCAGTATTTT.

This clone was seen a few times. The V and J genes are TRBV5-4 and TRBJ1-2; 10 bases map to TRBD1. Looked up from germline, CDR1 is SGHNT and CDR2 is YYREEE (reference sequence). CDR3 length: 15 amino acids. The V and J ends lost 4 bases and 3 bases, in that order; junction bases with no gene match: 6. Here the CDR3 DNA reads TGTGCCAGCAGCGTGACAGGGGGCGCCTACTATGGCTACACCTTC. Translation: CASSVTGGAYYGYTF.